This TCR beta chain was identified in a study of T cell changes during pregnancy in multiple sclerosis. This clone was detected only a few times. With 5 bases removed from V and 1 base from J, the gap between germline ends came to 9 bases. Germline values: CDR1 SGHNT, CDR2 YYREEE (reference sequence). This CDR3 has 14 amino acids. Clones were sequenced by immunoSEQ multiplex PCR, and TCRdb holds only the in-frame ones, with some missing. The sample records 30,000 or so clones, around nine tenths being singletons. This TCR came from a female donor in good health, enrolled as a control in a pregnancy study. This chain connects TRBV5-4 to TRBJ2-2; the D gene is possibly TRBD1 (6 bases). Sequenced material: CD4+ T cells from peripheral blood mononuclear cells, taken in the first trimester of pregnancy. The DNA of the CDR3 is TGTGCCAGCAGAAAACAGGGGAACACCGGGGAGCTGTTTTTT. It translates to CASRKQGNTGELFF.